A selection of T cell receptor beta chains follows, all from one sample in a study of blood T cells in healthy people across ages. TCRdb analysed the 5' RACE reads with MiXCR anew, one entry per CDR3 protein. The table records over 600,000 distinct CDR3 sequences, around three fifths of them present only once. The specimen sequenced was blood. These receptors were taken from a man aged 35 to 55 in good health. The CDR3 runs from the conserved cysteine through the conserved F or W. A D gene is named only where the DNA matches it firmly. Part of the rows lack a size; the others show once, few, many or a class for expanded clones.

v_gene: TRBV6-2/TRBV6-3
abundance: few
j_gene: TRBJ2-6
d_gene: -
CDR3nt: TGTGCCAGCAGAACCGGGGACCCGTCTTTCTCTGGGGCCAACGTCCTGACTTTC
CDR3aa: CASRTGDPSFSGANVLTF

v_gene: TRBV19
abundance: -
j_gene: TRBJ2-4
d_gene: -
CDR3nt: TGTGCCAGTAGTGTGGGGGCCAGGGGAAACATTCAGTACTTC
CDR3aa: CASSVGARGNIQYF

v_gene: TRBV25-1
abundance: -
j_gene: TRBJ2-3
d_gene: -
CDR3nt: TGTGCCAGCAGCCAAGGGGATCACACAGATACGCAGTATTTT
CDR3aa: CASSQGDHTDTQYF

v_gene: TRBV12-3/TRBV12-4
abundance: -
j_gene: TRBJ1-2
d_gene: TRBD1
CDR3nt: TGTGCCAGCATAGGGACAGCGAACTATGGCTACACCTTC
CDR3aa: CASIGTANYGYTF

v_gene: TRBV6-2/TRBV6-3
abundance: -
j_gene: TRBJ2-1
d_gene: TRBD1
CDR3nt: TGTGTCACGGGACAGGACTACAATGAGCAGTTCTTC
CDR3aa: CVTGQDYNEQFF

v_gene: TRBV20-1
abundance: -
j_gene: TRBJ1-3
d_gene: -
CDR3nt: TGCAGTGCTAGATGGAAGGGTCCGGCGGGAGGAAACACCATATATTTT
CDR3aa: CSARWKGPAGGNTIYF

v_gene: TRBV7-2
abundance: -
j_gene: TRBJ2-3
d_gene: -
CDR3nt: TGTGCCAGCAGCTTAGAGGCGTCAACCAGAACAGATACGCAGTATTTT
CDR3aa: CASSLEASTRTDTQYF

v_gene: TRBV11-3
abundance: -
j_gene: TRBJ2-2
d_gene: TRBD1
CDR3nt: TGTGCCAGCAGCGTACAGGGGGCCACCGGGGAGCTGTTTTTT
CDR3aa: CASSVQGATGELFF

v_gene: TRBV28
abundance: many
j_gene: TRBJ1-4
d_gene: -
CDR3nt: TGTGCCAGCGCCAGGGAACTAATAGGCGATGCTAATGAAAAACTGTTTTTT
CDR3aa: CASARELIGDANEKLFF

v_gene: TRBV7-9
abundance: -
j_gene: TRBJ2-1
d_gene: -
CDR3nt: TGTGCCAGCAGCTTAGGTCCAGTCTCGGCCTCCAATGAGCAGTTCTTC
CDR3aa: CASSLGPVSASNEQFF

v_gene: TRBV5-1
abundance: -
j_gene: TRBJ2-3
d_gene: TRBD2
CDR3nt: TGCGCCTCTGCGGCGGGGGGGACAGATACGCAGTATTTT
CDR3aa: CASAAGGTDTQYF

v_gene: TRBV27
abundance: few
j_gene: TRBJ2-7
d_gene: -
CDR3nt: TGTGCCAGCAGGTACAATTCGGGCAGCTCCTACGAGCAGTACTTC
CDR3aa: CASRYNSGSSYEQYF

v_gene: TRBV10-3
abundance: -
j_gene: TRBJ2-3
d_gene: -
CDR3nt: TGTGCCATCAGTGAGGCGGACTCACGAACAGATACGCAGTATTTT
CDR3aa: CAISEADSRTDTQYF

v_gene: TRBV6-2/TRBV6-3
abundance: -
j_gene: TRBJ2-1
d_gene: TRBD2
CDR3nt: TGTGCCAGCTTTTCCGGGACTAGCTCCTACAATGAGCAGTTCTTC
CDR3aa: CASFSGTSSYNEQFF

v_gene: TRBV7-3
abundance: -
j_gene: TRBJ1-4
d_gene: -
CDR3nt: TGTGCCAGCAGCCTCCTTAGGTCTGAAAAACTGTTTTTT
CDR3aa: CASSLLRSEKLFF

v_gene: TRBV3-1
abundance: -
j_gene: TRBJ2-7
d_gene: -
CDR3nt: TGTGCCAGCAGCCAAGCACGGGGGATCTACGAGCAGTACTTC
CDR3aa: CASSQARGIYEQYF

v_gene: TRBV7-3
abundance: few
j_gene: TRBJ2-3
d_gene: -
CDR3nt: TGTGCCAGCAGCCTCACTCCGGATACAGATACGCAGTATTTT
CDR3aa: CASSLTPDTDTQYF

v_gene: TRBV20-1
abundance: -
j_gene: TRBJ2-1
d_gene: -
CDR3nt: TGCAGTGCTAGATTGGCTAGCTCCTACAATGAGCAGTTCTTC
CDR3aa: CSARLASSYNEQFF

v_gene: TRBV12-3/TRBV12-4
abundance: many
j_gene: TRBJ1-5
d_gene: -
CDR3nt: TGTGCCAGCAGTTTTGAGATAAATCAGCCCCAGCATTTT
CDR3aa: CASSFEINQPQHF

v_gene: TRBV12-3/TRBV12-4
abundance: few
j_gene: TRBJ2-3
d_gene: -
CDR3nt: TGTGCCAGCACACGTAGACGCCAGGATTCGGCAGATACGCAGTATTTT
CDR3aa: CASTRRRQDSADTQYF

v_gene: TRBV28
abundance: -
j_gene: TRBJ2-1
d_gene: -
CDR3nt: TGTGCCAGCAGTCCCTCTATCTACAATGAGCAGTTCTTC
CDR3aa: CASSPSIYNEQFF

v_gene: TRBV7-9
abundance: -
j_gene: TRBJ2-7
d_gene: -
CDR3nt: TGTGCCAGCAGTCCGACATTCGCCCCTGCCGAGCAGTACTTC
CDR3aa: CASSPTFAPAEQYF

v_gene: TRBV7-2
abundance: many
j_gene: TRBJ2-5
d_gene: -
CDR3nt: TGTGCCAGCAGCTTAGTCACGCAAGAGACCCAGTACTTC
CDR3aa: CASSLVTQETQYF

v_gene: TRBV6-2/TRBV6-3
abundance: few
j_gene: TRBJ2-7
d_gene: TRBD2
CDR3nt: TGTGCCAGCAGTGTCACTAGCGGGAGAACCTACGAGCAGTACTTC
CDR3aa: CASSVTSGRTYEQYF

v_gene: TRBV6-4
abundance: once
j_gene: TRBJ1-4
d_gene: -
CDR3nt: TGTGCCAGCGGTGCGGGACACGGCAATGAAAAACTGTTTTTT
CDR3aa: CASGAGHGNEKLFF

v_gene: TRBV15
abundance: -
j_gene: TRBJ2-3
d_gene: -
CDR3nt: TGTGCCACCAGCAGAGATCTTGGACGGCTCGGGACAGATACGCAGTATTTT
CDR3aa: CATSRDLGRLGTDTQYF

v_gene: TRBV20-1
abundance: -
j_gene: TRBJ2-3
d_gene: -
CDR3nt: TGCAGTGCTAGAGACAGGAAAGGAACAGATACGCAGTATTTT
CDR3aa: CSARDRKGTDTQYF

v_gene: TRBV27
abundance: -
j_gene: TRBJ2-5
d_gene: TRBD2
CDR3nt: TGTGCCAGCAGGAAGCGGGGGACACAGAGAGAGACCCAGTACTTC
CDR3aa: CASRKRGTQRETQYF

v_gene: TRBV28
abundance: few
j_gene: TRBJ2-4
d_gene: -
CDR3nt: TGTGCCAGCAGTTCTTCCCTAGAGCAGTACTTC
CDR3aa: CASSSSLEQYF

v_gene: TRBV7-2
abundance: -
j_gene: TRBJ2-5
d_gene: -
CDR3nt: TGTGCCAGCAGCTTACGGGGCGTGCAGACCCAGTACTTC
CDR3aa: CASSLRGVQTQYF

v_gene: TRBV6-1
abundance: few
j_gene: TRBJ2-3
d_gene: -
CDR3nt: TGTGCCAGCACCGGGGACCTAATAGATACGCAGTATTTT
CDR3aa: CASTGDLIDTQYF

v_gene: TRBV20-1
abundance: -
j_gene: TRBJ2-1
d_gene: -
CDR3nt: TGCAGTGCTAGAGATTTACAAGGAGGGCCGGGCAATGAGCAGTTCTTC
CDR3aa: CSARDLQGGPGNEQFF

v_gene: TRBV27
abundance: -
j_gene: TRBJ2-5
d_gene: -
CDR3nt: TGTGCCAGCAGTTCCAAGGCTACAGGGAGAGGCCAAGAGACCCAGTACTTC
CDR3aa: CASSSKATGRGQETQYF

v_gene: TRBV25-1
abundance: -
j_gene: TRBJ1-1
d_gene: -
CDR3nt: TGTGCCAGCAGTAGGGCGGGGATGGGCACTGAAGCTTTCTTT
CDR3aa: CASSRAGMGTEAFF

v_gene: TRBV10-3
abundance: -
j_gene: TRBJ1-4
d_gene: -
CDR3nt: TGTGCCATCAGTGAGGAAACGAAGGATCCTGGGTCAACTAATGAAAAACTGTTTTTT
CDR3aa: CAISEETKDPGSTNEKLFF

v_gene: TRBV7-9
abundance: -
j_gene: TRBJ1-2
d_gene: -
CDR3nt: TGTGCCAGCAGCTTCGTTACTTCGGGGGCTCGCGGCTATTGCTACACCTTC
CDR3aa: CASSFVTSGARGYCYTF

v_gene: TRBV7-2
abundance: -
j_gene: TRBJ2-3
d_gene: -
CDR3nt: TGTGCCAGCACACAGCTAGATACGCAGTATTTT
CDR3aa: CASTQLDTQYF

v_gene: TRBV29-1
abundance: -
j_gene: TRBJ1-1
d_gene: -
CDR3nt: TGCAGCGTTTCAGGGGTAGCTGAAGCTTTCTTT
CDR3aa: CSVSGVAEAFF

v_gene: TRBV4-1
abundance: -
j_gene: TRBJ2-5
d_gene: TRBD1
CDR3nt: TGCGCCAGCAGCCAAGCGGGAACAGGGGTGGGGGAGACCCAGTACTTC
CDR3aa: CASSQAGTGVGETQYF

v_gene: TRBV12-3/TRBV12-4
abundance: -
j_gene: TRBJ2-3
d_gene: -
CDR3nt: TGTGCCAGCAGTTTAACCCAGCAGGGCCCATACACAGATACGCAGTATTTT
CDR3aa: CASSLTQQGPYTDTQYF

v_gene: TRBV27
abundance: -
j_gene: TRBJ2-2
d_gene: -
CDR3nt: TGTGCCAGCAACACTCACACCGGGGAGCTGTTTTTT
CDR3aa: CASNTHTGELFF

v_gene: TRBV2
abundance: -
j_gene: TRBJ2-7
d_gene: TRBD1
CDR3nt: TGTGCCAGCAGCCTACAGGGGAACTCGGACAATGAGCAGTACTTC
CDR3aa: CASSLQGNSDNEQYF

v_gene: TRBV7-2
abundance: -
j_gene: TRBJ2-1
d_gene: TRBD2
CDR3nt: TGTGCCAGCAGCTTCACTAGCGGGAGGGCAGGGGTCAATGAGCAGTTCTTC
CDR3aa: CASSFTSGRAGVNEQFF

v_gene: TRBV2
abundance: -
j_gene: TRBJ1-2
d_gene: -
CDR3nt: TGTGCCAGCAGTAAAGCTAAATCGGACCGGGGCTACACCTTC
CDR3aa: CASSKAKSDRGYTF

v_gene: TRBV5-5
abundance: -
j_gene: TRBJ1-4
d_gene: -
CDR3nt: TGTGCCAGCAGCTTTTACCGGGGAGAAGGAACTAATGAAAAACTGTTTTTT
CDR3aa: CASSFYRGEGTNEKLFF

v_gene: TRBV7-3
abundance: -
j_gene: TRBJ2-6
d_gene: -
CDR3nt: TGTGCCAGCAGCGCTCCGGCCAACGTCCTGACTTTC
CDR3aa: CASSAPANVLTF

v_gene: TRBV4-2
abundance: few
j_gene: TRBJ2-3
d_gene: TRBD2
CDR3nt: TGTGCCAGCAGCCAGGTCACTAGCGGTCCAGATACGCAGTATTTT
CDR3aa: CASSQVTSGPDTQYF

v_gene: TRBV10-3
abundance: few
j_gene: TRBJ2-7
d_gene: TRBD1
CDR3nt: TGTGCCATCAGCGAAGCAGGGGGCCGTTACGAGCAGTACTTC
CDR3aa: CAISEAGGRYEQYF

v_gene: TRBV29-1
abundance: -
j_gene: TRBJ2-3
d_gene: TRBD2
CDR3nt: TGCAGCGTTGACGTGACGGGAGGTACAGATACGCAGTATTTT
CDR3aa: CSVDVTGGTDTQYF

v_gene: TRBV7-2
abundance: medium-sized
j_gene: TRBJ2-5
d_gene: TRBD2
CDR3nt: TGTGCCAGCAGCTTAGGACTAGCTCAAGAGACCCAGTACTTC
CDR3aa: CASSLGLAQETQYF

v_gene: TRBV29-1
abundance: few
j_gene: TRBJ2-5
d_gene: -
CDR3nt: TGCAGCGTTGAACAGGTCCAAGAGACCCAGTACTTC
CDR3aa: CSVEQVQETQYF

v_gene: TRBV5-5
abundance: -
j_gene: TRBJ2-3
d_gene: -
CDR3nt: TGTGCCAGCAGCTTGGACACCCCTACCGAGTATTTT
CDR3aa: CASSLDTPTEYF

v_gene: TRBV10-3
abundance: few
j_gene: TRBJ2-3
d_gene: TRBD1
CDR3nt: TGTGCCATCAGAGGGGACAGTAGGAGCGCTGATACGCAGTATTTT
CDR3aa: CAIRGDSRSADTQYF

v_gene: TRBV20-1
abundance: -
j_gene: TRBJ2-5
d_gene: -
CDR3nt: TGCAGTGCCACAATAGCGGAGACCCAGTACTTC
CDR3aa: CSATIAETQYF

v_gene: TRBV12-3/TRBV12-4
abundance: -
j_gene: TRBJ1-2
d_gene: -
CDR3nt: TGTGCCAGCAGTTTAGCCCTCGATTCGGGAGGCTACACCTTC
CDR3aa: CASSLALDSGGYTF